A selection of T cell receptor beta chains follows, all from one sample in a study of T cells in Graves' hyperthyroidism and ophthalmopathy. TCRdb used MiXCR to reprocess the multiplex PCR reads, holding one entry per CDR3 protein. The table has almost 500,000 distinct CDR3 sequences, around a fifth seen once. The sequenced sample consisted of blood. The receptors originated from a woman between 70 and 85 years old with Graves' ophthalmopathy. Both conserved end residues are part of each CDR3. The D gene is left open where the match is weak. The size of a clone is reported for some rows only, either as once, few or many, or as a class for expanded clones.

J gene | V gene | D gene | clone size | CDR3 protein | CDR3 DNA
TRBJ2-5 | TRBV4-1 | TRBD2 | - | CASSQVFSGRETQYF | TGCGCCAGCAGCCAAGTATTCAGCGGGAGGGAGACCCAGTACTTC
TRBJ2-7 | TRBV3-1 | TRBD2 | - | CASSQEGGSGNEQYF | TGTGCCAGCAGCCAAGAAGGCGGGAGCGGCAACGAGCAGTACTTC
TRBJ2-3 | TRBV6-1 | TRBD2 | few | CASSFNPRTSGRRTDTQYF | TGTGCCAGCAGTTTCAACCCCAGGACTAGCGGGAGGCGCACAGATACGCAGTATTTT
TRBJ2-5 | TRBV5-6 | - | - | CASSSEWGSQYF | TGTGCCAGCAGCTCCGAATGGGGGTCCCAGTACTTC
TRBJ1-1 | TRBV25-1 | - | - | CASGPETEAFF | TGTGCCAGTGGACCAGAGACTGAAGCTTTCTTT
TRBJ2-3 | TRBV2 | - | many | CASQYDTDTQYF | TGTGCCAGCCAGTATGACACAGATACGCAGTATTTT
TRBJ1-5 | TRBV28 | - | few | CASRRSNQPQHF | TGTGCCAGCAGGAGGAGCAATCAGCCCCAGCATTTT
TRBJ2-1 | TRBV20-1 | - | - | CSAETGNEQFF | TGCAGTGCTGAGACGGGCAATGAGCAGTTCTTC
TRBJ2-1 | TRBV6-2/TRBV6-3 | TRBD2 | - | CASSETSGTNEQFF | TGTGCCAGCAGCGAGACTAGCGGTACCAATGAGCAGTTCTTC
TRBJ1-1 | TRBV6-5 | - | - | CASSYSLTGPLGAFF | TGTGCCAGCAGTTACTCCTTAACAGGGCCCCTTGGGGCTTTCTTT
TRBJ1-2 | TRBV20-1 | TRBD1 | few | CSARGGTGGYTF | TGCAGTGCTAGAGGTGGGACAGGCGGCTACACCTTC
TRBJ1-2 | TRBV7-2 | - | - | CASSLDTAGLNYGYTF | TGTGCCAGCAGCTTAGATACGGCAGGGCTTAACTATGGCTACACCTTC
TRBJ2-2 | TRBV7-9 | - | - | CASTTTGARAGELFF | TGTGCCAGCACCACTACGGGTGCCAGGGCCGGGGAGCTGTTTTTT
TRBJ2-5 | TRBV7-3 | TRBD2 | few | CASSLGLAGGTQETQYF | TGTGCCAGCAGCTTAGGGCTAGCGGGAGGGACCCAAGAGACCCAGTACTTC
TRBJ2-7 | TRBV19 | TRBD2 | once | CASSRERDREQYF | TGTGCCAGTAGTAGAGAGCGGGATCGGGAGCAGTACTTC
TRBJ1-2 | TRBV30 | - | many | CAWRLGGYTF | TGTGCCTGGCGACTTGGCGGCTACACCTTC
TRBJ2-5 | TRBV6-1 | TRBD2 | - | CASSPNLAVQETQYF | TGTGCCAGCAGCCCAAATCTAGCGGTCCAAGAGACCCAGTACTTC
TRBJ2-3 | TRBV3-1 | - | many | CASSQEGGRTDTQYF | TGTGCCAGCAGCCAAGAGGGCGGACGCACAGATACGCAGTATTTT
TRBJ2-1 | TRBV9 | - | - | CASSPTPPYQFF | TGTGCCAGCAGCCCCACCCCCCCCTATCAGTTCTTC
TRBJ2-5 | TRBV7-3 | - | few | CASSPDSLETQYF | TGTGCCAGCAGCCCCGACAGTCTAGAGACCCAGTACTTC
TRBJ1-2 | TRBV20-1 | - | few | CSAVTSNYGYTF | TGCAGTGCAGTTACCTCGAACTATGGCTACACCTTC
TRBJ1-1 | TRBV11-2 | - | many | CASSLFGHQNTEAFF | TGTGCCAGCAGCTTATTTGGACACCAGAACACTGAAGCTTTCTTT
TRBJ1-2 | TRBV7-9 | - | once | CASSSDRYGYTF | TGTGCCAGCAGCTCTGACAGATATGGCTACACCTTC
TRBJ1-2 | TRBV29-1 | - | - | CSGLGSYGYTF | TGCAGCGGTTTGGGGAGCTATGGCTACACCTTC
TRBJ2-7 | TRBV20-1 | - | - | CSARASYEQYF | TGCAGTGCTAGGGCTTCCTACGAGCAGTACTTC
TRBJ1-5 | TRBV7-9 | - | - | CASSPPVSRSNQPQHF | TGTGCCAGCTCACCACCGGTGAGTAGGAGCAATCAGCCCCAGCATTTT
TRBJ2-3 | TRBV6-1 | TRBD1 | - | CASRRDRAGTDTQYF | TGTGCCAGCAGACGGGACAGGGCGGGCACAGATACGCAGTATTTT
TRBJ1-5 | TRBV19 | - | - | CASRDKNQPQHF | TGTGCCAGTAGAGACAAGAATCAGCCCCAGCATTTT
TRBJ2-5 | TRBV5-6 | TRBD1 | - | CASSLIGQGWEETQYF | TGTGCCAGCAGCTTGATTGGACAGGGGTGGGAGGAGACCCAGTACTTC
TRBJ2-1 | TRBV7-8 | TRBD1 | many | CASSPRRQGSLSNEQFF | TGTGCCAGCAGCCCCCGTAGACAGGGATCACTCTCCAATGAGCAGTTCTTC
TRBJ2-3 | TRBV5-8 | - | many | CASSSPGADTQYF | TGTGCCAGCAGCTCACCAGGGGCGGATACGCAGTATTTT
TRBJ2-1 | TRBV7-3 | - | many | CASSLTRAGVGEQFF | TGTGCCAGCAGCTTAACTAGAGCCGGAGTTGGTGAGCAGTTCTTC
TRBJ2-5 | TRBV19 | - | - | CASSKDQETQYF | TGTGCCAGTAGTAAGGATCAAGAGACCCAGTACTTC
TRBJ2-1 | TRBV5-1 | - | few | CASNPHGGKNEQFF | TGCGCCAGCAACCCTCATGGCGGGAAGAATGAGCAGTTCTTC
TRBJ2-7 | TRBV28 | - | few | CASGWDHPYEQYF | TGTGCCAGCGGATGGGACCACCCCTACGAGCAGTACTTC
TRBJ2-1 | TRBV12-5 | - | - | CASGAGGGRYNEQFF | TGTGCTAGTGGCGCCGGAGGGGGAAGGTACAATGAGCAGTTCTTC
TRBJ2-3 | TRBV20-1 | - | - | CSASKSPGADTQYF | TGCAGTGCTAGCAAGTCACCGGGAGCAGATACGCAGTATTTT
TRBJ2-7 | TRBV10-3 | - | - | CAIGQGIYEQYF | TGTGCCATCGGGCAGGGTATCTACGAGCAGTACTTC
TRBJ2-3 | TRBV13 | TRBD2 | many | CASSLSSGRRDTQYF | TGTGCCAGCAGCTTATCTAGCGGGAGAAGAGATACGCAGTATTTT
TRBJ2-2 | TRBV3-1 | TRBD2 | - | CASSQFFSGRAGGELFF | TGTGCCAGCAGCCAATTTTTTAGCGGGAGGGCCGGCGGGGAGCTGTTTTTT